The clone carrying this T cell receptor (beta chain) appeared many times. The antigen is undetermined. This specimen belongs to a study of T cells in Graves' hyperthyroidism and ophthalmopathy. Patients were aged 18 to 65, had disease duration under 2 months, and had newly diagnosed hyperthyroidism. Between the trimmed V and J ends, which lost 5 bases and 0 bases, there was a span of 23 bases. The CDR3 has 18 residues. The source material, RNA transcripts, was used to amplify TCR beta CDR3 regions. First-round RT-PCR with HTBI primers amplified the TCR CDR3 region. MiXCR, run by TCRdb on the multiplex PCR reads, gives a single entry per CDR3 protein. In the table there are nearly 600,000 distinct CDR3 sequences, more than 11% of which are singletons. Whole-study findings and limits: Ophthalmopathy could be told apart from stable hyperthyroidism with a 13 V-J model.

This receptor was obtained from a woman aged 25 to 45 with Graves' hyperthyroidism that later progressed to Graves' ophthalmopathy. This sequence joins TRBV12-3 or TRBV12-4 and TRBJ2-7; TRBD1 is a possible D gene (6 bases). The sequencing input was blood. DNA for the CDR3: TGTGCCAGCAGTCTAAGAGGGGGTGGAGCGGTTAGCTCCTACGAGCAGTACTTC. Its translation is CASSLRGGGAVSSYEQYF.